This T cell receptor beta chain was identified in a study of CD8 T cells in ankylosing spondylitis. Study-wide findings and caveats: Clones tied to disease were said to be significantly enriched in matched ankylosing spondylitis synovial fluid. There was a TCR beta motif, made of several highly homologous variants, that appeared characteristic of ankylosing spondylitis blood. Some motif variants were previously reported in reactive arthritis synovial fluid and blood.

For TCR beta, libraries came from quantitative 5'-RACE with molecular barcodes. TCRdb redid the calling of the 5' RACE reads with MiXCR, one entry per CDR3 protein. This table has approximately 100,000 distinct CDR3 sequences, about 8.3% appearing once. Trimming stripped 2 bases from V and 2 bases from J, with 16 bases between. Germline loops: CDR1 LNHNV, CDR2 YYDKDF (reference sequence). CDR3 size: 16 residues. This clonotype was picked up many times. The antigen remains undetermined. The V gene is TRBV15, the J gene TRBJ2-7, with a possible D match to TRBD1 (6 bases). This receptor was taken from a male donor with ankylosing spondylitis or in good health (not recorded which). The source material was blood, either unsorted or a sorted T cell fraction (not recorded which). CDR3 residues: CATSRKRGTTTYEQYF. The CDR3 coding sequence is TGTGCCACCAGCAGAAAAAGGGGGACAACAACCTACGAGCAGTACTTC. The variable domain in full, completed from reference TRBV15 and TRBJ2-7, reads DAMVIQNPRYQVTQFGKPVTLSCSQTLNHNVMYWYQQKSSQAPKLLFHYYDKDFNNEADTPDNFQSRRPNTSFCFLDIRSPGLGDTAMYLCATSRKRGTTTYEQYFGPGTRLTVT.